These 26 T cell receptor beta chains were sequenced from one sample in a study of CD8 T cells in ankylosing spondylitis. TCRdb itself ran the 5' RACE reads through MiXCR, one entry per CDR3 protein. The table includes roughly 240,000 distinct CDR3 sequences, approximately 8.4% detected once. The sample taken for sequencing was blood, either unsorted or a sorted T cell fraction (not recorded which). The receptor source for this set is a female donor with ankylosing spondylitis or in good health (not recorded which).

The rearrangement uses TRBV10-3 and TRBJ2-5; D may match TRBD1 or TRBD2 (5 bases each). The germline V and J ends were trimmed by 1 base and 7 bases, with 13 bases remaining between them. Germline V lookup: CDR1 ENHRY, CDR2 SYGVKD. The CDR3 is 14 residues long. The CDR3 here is CAISELQTRGTQYF. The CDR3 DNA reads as TGTGCCATCAGTGAGTTACAAACGAGGGGGACCCAGTACTTC.

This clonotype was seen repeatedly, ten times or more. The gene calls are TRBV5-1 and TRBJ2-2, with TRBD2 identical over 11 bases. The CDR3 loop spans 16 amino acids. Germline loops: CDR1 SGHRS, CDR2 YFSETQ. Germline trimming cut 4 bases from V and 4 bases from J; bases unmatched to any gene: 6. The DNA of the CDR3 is TGCGCCAGCAGCGCACTAGCGGGAGTCGGCACCGGGGAGCTGTTTTTT. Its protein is CASSALAGVGTGELFF.

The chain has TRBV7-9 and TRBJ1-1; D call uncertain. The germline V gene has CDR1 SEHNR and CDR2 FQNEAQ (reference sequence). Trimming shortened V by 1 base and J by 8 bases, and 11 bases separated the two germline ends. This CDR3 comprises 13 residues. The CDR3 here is CASSLDWKPEAFF. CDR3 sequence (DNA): TGTGCCAGCAGCTTAGATTGGAAACCAGAAGCTTTCTTT.

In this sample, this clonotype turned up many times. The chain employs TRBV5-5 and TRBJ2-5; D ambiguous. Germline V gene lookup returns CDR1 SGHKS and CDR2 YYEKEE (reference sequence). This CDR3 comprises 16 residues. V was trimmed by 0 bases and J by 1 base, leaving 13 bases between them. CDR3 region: CASSLELWQPQETQYF. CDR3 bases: TGTGCCAGCAGCTTGGAGTTATGGCAACCCCAAGAGACCCAGTACTTC.

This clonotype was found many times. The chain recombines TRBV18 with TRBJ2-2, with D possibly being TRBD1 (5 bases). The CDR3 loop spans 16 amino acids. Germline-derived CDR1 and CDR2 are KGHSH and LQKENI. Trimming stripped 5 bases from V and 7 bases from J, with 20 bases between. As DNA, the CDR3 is TGTGCCAGCTCAGCGATGCCACAGCCAGGGTACGGGGAGCTGTTTTTT. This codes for CASSAMPQPGYGELFF.

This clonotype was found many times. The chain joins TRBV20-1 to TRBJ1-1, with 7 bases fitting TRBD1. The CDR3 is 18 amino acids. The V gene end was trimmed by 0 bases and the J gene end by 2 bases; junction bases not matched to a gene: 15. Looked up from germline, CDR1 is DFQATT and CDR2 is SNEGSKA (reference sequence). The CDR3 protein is CSARDLGQENVYNTEAFF. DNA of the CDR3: TGCAGTGCTAGAGACCTAGGACAGGAAAATGTCTATAACACTGAAGCTTTCTTT.

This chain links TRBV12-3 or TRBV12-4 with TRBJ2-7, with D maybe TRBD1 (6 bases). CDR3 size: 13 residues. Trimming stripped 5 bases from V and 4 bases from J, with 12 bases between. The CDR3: CASSPGVGYEQYF. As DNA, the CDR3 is TGTGCCAGCAGTCCAGGGGTGGGGTACGAGCAGTACTTC.

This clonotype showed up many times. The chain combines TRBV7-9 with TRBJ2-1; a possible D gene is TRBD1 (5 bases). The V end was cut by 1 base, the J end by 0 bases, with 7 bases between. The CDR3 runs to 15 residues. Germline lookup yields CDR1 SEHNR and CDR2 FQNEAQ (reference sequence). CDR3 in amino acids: CASSLGTSSYNEQFF. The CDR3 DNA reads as TGTGCCAGCAGCTTAGGGACAAGCTCCTACAATGAGCAGTTCTTC.

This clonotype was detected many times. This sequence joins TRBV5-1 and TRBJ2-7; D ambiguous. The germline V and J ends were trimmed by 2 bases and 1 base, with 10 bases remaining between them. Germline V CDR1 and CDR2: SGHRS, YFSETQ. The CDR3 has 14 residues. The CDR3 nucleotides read TGCGCCAGCAGCTTCAAACCGGATTCCTACGAGCAGTACTTC. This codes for CASSFKPDSYEQYF.

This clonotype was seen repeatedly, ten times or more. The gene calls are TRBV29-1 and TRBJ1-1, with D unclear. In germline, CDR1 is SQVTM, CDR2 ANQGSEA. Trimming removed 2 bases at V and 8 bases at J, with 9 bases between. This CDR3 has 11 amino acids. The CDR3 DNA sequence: TGCAGCGTTGAAATTGGGTTAGAAGCTTTCTTT. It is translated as CSVEIGLEAFF. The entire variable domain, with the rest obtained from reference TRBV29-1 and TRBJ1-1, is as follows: SAVISQKPSRDICQRGTSLTIQCQVDSQVTMMFWYRQQPGQSLTLIATANQGSEATYESGFVIDKFPISRPNLTFSTLTVSNMSPEDSSIYLCSVEIGLEAFFGQGTRLTVV.

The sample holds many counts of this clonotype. CDR3 sequence: CASSLRAYEQYF. The DNA of the CDR3 is TGTGCCAGCAGTCTCAGGGCCTACGAGCAGTACTTC. The V gene is TRBV6-1, the J gene TRBJ2-7, with a tentative D call TRBD1 (5 bases). CDR3 length equals 12 residues. Looked up from germline, CDR1 is MNHNS and CDR2 is SASEGT. V was trimmed by 5 bases and J by 2 bases, leaving 7 bases between them.

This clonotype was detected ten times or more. This CDR3 is CASRRQGANYGYTF. In DNA, the CDR3 is TGTGCCAGCAGACGCCAGGGGGCTAACTATGGCTACACCTTC. The J gene is TRBJ1-2, the V gene TRBV5-4; 7 bases agree with TRBD1. V shed 5 bases and J 0 bases; nucleotides not matched to a gene: 4. The CDR3 covers 14 residues. Per germline, CDR1 SGHNT and CDR2 YYREEE (reference sequence).

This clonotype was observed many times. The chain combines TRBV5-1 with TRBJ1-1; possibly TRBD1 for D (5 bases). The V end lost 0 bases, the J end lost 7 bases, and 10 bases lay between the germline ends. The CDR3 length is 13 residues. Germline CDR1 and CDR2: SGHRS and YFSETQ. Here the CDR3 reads CASSLAGRIEAFF. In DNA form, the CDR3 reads TGCGCCAGCAGCTTGGCAGGGAGGATTGAAGCTTTCTTT.

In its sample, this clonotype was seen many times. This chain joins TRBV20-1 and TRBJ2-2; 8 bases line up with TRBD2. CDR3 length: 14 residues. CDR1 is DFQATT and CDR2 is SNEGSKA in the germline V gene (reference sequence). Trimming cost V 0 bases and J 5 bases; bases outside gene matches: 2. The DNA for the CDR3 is TGCAGTGCTAGAGAGGGGACTAGGACCGGGGAGCTGTTTTTT. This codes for CSAREGTRTGELFF.

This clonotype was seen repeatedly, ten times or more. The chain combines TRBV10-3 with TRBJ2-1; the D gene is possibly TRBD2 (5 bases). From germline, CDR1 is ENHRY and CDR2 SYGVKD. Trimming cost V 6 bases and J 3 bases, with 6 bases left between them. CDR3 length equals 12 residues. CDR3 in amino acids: CAISRDYNEQFF. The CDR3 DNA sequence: TGTGCCATCAGCCGGGACTACAATGAGCAGTTCTTC.

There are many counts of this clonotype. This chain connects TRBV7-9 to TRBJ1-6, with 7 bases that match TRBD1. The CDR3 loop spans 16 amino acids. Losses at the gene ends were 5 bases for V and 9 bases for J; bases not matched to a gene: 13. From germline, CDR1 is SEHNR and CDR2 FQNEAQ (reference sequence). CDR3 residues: CASSPGETAGGSPLHF. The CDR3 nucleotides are TGTGCCAGCAGCCCGGGTGAGACCGCAGGGGGTTCACCCCTCCACTTT.

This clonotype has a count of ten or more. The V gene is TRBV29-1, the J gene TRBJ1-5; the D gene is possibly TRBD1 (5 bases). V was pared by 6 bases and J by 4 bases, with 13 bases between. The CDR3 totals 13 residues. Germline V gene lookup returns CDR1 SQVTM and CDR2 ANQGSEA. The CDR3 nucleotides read TGCAGCGTCGCAGGGATTCGAAATCAGCCCCAGCATTTT. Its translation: CSVAGIRNQPQHF.

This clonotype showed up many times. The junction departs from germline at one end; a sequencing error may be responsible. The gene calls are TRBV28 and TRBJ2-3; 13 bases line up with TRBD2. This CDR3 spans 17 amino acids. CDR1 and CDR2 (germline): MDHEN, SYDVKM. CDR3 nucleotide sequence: TGTGCCAGCAGTTCGACAGGGGGCAGGGGACTAGCGGGAAAAAGGAATTTT. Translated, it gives CASSSTGGRGLAGKRNF.

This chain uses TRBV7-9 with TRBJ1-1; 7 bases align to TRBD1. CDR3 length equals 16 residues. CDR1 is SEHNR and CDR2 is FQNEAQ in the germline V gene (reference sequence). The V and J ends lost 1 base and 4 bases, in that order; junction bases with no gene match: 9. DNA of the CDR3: TGTGCCAGCAGCTTAGGGAGGAGAACAGGGGTCACTGAAGCTTTCTTT. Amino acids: CASSLGRRTGVTEAFF.

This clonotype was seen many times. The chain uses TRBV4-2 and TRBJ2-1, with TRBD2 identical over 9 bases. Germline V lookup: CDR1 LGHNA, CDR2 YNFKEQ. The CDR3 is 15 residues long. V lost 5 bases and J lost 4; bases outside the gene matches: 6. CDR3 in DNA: TGTGCCAGCAGCAGGCGGGAGGGTTATTACAATGAGCAGTTCTTC. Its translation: CASSRREGYYNEQFF.

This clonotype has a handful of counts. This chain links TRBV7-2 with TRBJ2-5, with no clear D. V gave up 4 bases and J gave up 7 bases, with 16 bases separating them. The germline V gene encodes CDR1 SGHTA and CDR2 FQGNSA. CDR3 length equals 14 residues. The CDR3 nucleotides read TGTGCCAGCAGCTGGTGGACCTCAGACGGGACCCAGTACTTC. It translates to CASSWWTSDGTQYF.

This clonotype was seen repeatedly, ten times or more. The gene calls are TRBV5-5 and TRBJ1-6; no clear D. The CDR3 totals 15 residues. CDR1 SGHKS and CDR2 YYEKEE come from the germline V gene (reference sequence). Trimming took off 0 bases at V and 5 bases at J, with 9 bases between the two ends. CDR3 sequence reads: CASSLGPSNNSPLHF. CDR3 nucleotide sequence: TGTGCCAGCAGCTTGGGTCCCTCGAATAATTCACCCCTCCACTTT.

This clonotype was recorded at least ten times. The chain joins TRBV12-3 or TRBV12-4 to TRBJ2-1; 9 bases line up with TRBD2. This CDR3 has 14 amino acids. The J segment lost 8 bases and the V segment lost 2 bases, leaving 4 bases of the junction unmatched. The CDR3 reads CASSLIVAGDEQFF. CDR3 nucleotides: TGTGCCAGCAGTTTAATAGTAGCGGGAGATGAGCAGTTCTTC.

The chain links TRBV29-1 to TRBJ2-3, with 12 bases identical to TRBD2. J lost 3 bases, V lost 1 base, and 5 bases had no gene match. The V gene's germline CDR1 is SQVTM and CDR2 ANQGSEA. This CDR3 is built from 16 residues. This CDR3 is CSVEGTTSGRTDTQYF. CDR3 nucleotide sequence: TGCAGCGTTGAAGGCACGACTAGCGGGAGAACAGATACGCAGTATTTT.

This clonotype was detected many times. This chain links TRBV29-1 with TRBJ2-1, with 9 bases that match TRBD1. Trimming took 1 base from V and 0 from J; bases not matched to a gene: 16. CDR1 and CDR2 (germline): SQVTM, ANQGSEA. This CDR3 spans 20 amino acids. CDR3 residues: CSVEGLAGQGRSSSYNEQFF. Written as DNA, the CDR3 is TGCAGCGTTGAAGGGTTGGCGGGACAGGGTAGGTCAAGCTCCTACAATGAGCAGTTCTTC.

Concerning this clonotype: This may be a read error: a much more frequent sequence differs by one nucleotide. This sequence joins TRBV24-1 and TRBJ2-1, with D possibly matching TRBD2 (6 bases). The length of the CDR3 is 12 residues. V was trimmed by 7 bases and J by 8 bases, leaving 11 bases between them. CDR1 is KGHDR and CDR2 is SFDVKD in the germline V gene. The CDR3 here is CATSSGGDEQFF. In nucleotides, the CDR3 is TGTGCCACCAGCTCAGGAGGGGATGAGCAGTTCTTC.